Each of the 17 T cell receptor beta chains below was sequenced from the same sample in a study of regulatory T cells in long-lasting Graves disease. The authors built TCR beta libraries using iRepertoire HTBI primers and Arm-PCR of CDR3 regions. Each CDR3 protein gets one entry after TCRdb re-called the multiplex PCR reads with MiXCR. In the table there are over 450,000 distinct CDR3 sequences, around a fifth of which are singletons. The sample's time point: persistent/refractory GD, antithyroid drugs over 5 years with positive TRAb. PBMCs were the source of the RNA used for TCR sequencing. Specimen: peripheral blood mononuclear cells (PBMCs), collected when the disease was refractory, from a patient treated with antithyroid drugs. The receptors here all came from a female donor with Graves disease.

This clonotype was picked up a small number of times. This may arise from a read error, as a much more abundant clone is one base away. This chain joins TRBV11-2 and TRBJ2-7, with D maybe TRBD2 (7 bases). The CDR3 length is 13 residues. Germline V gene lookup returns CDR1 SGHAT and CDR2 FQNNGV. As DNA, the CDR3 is TGTGCCAGCAGCTACTCAGGGGACTACGGGCAGTACTTC. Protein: CASSYSGDYGQYF.

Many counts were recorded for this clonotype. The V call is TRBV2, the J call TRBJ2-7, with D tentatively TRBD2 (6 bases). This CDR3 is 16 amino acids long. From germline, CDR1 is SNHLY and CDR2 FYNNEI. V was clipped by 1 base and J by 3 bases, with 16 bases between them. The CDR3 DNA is TGTGCCAGCAGTGAAGGATCGGGAGAGGTAGGCTACGAGCAGTACTTC. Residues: CASSEGSGEVGYEQYF.

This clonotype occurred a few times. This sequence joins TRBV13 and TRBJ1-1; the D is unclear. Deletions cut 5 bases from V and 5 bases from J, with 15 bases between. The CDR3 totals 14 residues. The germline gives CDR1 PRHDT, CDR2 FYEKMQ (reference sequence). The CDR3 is CASSLYLGQTEAFF. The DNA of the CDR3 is TGTGCCAGCAGCCTATATTTAGGGCAGACTGAAGCTTTCTTT.

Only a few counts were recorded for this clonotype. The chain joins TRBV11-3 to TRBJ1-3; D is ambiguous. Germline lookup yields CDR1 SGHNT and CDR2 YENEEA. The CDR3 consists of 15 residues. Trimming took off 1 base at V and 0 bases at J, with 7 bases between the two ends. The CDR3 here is CASSLGTISGNTIYF. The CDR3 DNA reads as TGTGCCAGCAGCTTAGGGACCATCTCTGGAAACACCATATATTTT.

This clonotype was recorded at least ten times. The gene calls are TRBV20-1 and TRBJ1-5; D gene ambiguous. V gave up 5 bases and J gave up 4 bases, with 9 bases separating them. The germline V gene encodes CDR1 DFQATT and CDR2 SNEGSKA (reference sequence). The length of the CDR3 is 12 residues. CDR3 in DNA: TGCAGTGCTCGGACCGGGAATCAGCCCCAGCATTTT. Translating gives CSARTGNQPQHF.

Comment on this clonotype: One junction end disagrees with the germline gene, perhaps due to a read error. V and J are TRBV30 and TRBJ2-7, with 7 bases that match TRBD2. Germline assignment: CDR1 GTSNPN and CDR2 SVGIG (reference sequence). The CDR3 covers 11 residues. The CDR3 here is CAWSVLGRADF. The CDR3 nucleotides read TGTGCCTGGAGTGTACTGGGGAGGGCCGACTTC.

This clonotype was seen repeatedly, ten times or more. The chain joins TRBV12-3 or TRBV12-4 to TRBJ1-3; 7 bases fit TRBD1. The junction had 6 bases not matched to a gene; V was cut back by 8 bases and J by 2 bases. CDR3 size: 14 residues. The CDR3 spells CASVRGLPGNTIYF. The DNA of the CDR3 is TGTGCCAGCGTGAGGGGGCTTCCTGGAAACACCATATATTTT.

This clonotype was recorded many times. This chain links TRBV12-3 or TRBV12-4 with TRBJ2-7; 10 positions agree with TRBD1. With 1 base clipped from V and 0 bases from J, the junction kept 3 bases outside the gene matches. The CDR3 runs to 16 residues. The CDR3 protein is CASSLGGQGLSYEQYF. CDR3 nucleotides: TGTGCCAGCAGTTTAGGGGGACAGGGGCTCTCCTACGAGCAGTACTTC.

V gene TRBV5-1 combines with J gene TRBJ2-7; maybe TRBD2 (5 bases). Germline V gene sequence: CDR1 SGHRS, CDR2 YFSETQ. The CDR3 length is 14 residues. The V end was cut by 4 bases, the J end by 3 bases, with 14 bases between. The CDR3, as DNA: TGCGCCAGCAGCCCCTTCGGGAAATTCTACGAGCAGTACTTC. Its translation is CASSPFGKFYEQYF.

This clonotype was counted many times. The CDR3 DNA is TGTGCCAGCAGTCCGGACGGGACGTTTGATCCACCCCTCCACTTT. It codes for CASSPDGTFDPPLHF. The chain has TRBV12-3 or TRBV12-4 and TRBJ1-6, with a tentative D call TRBD1 (5 bases). The ends were cut back, 5 bases at V and 11 bases at J, with 19 bases in the middle. This CDR3 spans 15 amino acids.

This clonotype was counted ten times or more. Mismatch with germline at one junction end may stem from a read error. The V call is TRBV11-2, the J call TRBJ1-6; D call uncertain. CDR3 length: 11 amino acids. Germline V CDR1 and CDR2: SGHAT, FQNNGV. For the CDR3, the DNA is TGTGCCAGCAGCTTAGGTACACCACTCCACTTT. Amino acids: CASSLGTPLHF.

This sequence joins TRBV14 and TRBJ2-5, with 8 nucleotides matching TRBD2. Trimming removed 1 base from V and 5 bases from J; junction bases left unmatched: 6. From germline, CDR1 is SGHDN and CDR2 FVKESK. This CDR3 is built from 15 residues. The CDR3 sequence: CASSQAGGPGETQYF. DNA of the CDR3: TGTGCCAGCAGCCAAGCGGGAGGGCCGGGTGAGACCCAGTACTTC.

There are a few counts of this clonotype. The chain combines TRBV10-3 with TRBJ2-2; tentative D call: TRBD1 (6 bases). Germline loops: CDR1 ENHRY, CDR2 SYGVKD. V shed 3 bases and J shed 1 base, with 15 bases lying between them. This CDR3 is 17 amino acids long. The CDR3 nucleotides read TGTGCCATCAGTGACAGGGGATCTGAACTGAACACCGGGGAGCTGTTTTTT. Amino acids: CAISDRGSELNTGELFF.

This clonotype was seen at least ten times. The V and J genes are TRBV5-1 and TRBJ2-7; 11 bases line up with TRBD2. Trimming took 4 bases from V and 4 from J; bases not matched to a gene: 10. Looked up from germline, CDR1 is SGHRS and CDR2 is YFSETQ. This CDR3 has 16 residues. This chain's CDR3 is CASSRSPGTSGYEQYF. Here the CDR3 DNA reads TGCGCCAGCAGCCGCTCACCCGGGACTAGCGGTTACGAGCAGTACTTC.

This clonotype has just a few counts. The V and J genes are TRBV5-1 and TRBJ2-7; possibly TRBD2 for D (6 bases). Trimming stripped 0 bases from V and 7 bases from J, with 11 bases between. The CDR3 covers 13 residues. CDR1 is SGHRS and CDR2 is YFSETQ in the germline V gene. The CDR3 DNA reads TGCGCCAGCAGCTTGGACTTGGCGGGGGAGCAGTACTTC. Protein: CASSLDLAGEQYF.

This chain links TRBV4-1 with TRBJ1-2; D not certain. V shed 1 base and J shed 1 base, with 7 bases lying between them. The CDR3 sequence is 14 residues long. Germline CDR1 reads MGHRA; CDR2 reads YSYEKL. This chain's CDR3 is CASSQGLINYGYTF. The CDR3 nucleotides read TGCGCCAGCAGCCAAGGGTTGATTAACTATGGCTACACCTTC.

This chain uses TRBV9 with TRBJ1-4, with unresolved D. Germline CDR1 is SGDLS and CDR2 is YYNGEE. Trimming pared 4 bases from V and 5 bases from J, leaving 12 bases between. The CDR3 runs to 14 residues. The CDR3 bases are TGTGCCAGCAGCCGTTTGGCAGGCAATGAAAAACTGTTTTTT. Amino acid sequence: CASSRLAGNEKLFF.